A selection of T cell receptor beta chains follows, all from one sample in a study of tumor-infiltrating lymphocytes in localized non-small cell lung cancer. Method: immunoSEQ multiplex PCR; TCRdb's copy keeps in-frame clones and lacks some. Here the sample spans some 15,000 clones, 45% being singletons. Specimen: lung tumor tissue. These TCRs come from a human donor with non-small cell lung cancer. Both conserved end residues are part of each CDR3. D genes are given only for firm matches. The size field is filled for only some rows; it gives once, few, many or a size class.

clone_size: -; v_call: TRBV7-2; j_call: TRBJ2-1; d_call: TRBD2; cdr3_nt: TGTGCCAGCAGCTTCGAAGGGACTACACTTTTCAATGAGCAGTTCTTC; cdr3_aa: CASSFEGTTLFNEQFF
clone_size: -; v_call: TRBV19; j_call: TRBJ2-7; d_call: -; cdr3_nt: TGTGCCAGTAGTTTCGGGCAGTACGAGCAGTACTTC; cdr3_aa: CASSFGQYEQYF
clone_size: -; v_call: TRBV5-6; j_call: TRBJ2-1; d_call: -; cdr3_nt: TGTGCCAGCAGGACCGGGACGGCTCCCTACAATGAGCAGTTCTTC; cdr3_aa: CASRTGTAPYNEQFF
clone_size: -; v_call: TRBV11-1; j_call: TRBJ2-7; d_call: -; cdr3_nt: TGTGCCAGCAGCTTGGGGGAGGCGGGCGAGCAGTACTTC; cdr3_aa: CASSLGEAGEQYF
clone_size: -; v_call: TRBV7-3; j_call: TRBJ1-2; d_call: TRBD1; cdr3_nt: TGTGCCAGCAGCACAGAGGTTCAGGGGGAGTCTAACTATGGCTACACCTTC; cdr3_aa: CASSTEVQGESNYGYTF
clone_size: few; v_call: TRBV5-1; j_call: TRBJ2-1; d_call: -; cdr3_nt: TGCGCCAGCAGCACCACCGGGACGAACATGGATGAGCAGTTCTTC; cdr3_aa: CASSTTGTNMDEQFF
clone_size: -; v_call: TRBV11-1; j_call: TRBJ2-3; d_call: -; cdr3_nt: TGTGCCAGCAGCTCTGTGGCGGCTGTAGATACGCAGTATTTT; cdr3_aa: CASSSVAAVDTQYF
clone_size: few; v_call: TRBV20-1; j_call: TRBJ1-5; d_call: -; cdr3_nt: TGCAGTGCTAGAAACAATCAGCCCCAGCATTTT; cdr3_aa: CSARNNQPQHF
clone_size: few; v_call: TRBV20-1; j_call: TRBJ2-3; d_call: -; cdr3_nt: TGCAGTGCTTACAGCACAGATACGCAGTATTTT; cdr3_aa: CSAYSTDTQYF
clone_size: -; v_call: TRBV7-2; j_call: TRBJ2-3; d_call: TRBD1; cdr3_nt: TGTGCCAGCTGCCAGGGGGCCTTCATGAATACGCAGTATTTT; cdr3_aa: CASCQGAFMNTQYF
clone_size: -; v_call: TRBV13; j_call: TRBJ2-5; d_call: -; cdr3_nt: TGTGCCAGCAGCCCCGATCGTGAGACCCAGTACTTC; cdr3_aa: CASSPDRETQYF
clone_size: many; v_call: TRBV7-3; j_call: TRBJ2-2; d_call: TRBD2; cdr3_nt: TGTGCCAGCAGCTTTAGCGGGGGGTTCACCGGGGAGCTGTTTTTT; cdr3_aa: CASSFSGGFTGELFF
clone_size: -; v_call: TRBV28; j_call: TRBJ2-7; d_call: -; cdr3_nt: TGTGCCAGCAGCTCCCGGGATTCGATCTACGAGCAGTACTTC; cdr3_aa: CASSSRDSIYEQYF
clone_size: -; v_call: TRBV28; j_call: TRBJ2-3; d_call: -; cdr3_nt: TGTGCCAGCAGTTTGTGGGGCACCTTTGCCGATACGCAGTATTTT; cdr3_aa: CASSLWGTFADTQYF
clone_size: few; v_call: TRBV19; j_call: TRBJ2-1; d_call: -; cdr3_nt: TGTGCCAGTAGTATGCAATACAATGAGCAGTTCTTC; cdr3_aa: CASSMQYNEQFF
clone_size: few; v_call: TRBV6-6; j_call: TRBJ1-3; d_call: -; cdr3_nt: TGTGCCAGCAGTCACATTTCTGGAAACACCATATATTTT; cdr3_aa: CASSHISGNTIYF
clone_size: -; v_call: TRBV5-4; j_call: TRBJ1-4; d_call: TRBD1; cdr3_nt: TGTGCCAGCAGCGGGACAGGGGGGGAAAAACTGTTTTTT; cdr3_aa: CASSGTGGEKLFF
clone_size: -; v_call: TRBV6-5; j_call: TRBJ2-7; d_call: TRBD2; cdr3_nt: TGTGCCAGCAGTTACTCTGGTAGCGGGGTCTACGAGCAGTACTTC; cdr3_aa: CASSYSGSGVYEQYF
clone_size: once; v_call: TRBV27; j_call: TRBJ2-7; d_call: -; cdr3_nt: TGTGCCAGCAGCCTTGGGCCCGCCTACGAGCAGTACTTC; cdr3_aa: CASSLGPAYEQYF
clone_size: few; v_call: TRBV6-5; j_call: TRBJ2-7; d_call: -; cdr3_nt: TGTGCCACCGGGATATCCGGGACCAAGTACGAGCAGTACTTC; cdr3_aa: CATGISGTKYEQYF
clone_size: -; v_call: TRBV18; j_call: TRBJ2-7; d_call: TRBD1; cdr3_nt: TGTGCCAGCTCAATATCGGGACAGGGACGCGAGCAGTACTTC; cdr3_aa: CASSISGQGREQYF
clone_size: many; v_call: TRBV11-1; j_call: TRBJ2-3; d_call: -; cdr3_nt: TGTGCCAGCAGCTTACTCTCTGGGGCGACAGATACGCAGTATTTT; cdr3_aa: CASSLLSGATDTQYF
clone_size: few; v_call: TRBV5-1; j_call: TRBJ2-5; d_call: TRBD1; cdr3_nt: TGCGCCAGCAGCCAAGCTCAGGGGGCGCGGGAGACCCAGTACTTC; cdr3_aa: CASSQAQGARETQYF
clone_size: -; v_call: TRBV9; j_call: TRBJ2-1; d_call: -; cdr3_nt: TGTGCCAGCAGCGCCCGGGGGGCACGATTCTACAATGAGCAGTTCTTC; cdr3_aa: CASSARGARFYNEQFF
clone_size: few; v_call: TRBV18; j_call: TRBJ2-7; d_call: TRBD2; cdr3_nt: TGTGCCAGCCGAACTAGCGCGTCCTACGAGCAGTACTTC; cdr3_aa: CASRTSASYEQYF
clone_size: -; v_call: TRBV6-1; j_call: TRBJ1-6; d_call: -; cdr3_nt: TGTGCCAGCTCCGGACGTGGGGGACCTAATTCACCCCTCCACTTT; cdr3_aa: CASSGRGGPNSPLHF
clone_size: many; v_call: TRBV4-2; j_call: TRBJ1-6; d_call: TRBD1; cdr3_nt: TGTGCCAGCAGCCAAGATCCGGGACAGGGTAATTCACCCCTCCACTTT; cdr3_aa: CASSQDPGQGNSPLHF
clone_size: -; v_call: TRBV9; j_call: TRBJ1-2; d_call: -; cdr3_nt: TGTGCCAGCAGCTTGACAGGCGCGAATCCTAACTATGGCTACACCTTC; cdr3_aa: CASSLTGANPNYGYTF
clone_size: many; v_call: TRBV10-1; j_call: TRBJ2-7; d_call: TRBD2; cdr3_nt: TGCGCCAGCAGCGCGCGACTAGCGGGGGGCGGTACCTACGAGCAGTACTTC; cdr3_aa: CASSARLAGGGTYEQYF
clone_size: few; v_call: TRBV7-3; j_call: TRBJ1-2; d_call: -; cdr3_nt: TGTGCCGGTAGATCCCGGGGAATTAACTATGGCTACACCTTC; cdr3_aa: CAGRSRGINYGYTF
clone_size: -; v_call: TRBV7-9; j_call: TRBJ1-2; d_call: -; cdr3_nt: TGTGCCAGCAGCTTAGACAGGACCCGGGGCAATAAGGGCTATGGCTACACCTTC; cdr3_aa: CASSLDRTRGNKGYGYTF
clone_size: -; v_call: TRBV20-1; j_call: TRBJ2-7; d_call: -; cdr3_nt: TGCAGTGCTGCAAGCTTCTACGAGCAGTACTTC; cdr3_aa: CSAASFYEQYF
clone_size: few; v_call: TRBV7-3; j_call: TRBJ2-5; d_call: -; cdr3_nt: TGTGCCAGCAGTCGGGGACCAGGCGGACAGTTAGCCCAGTACTTC; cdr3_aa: CASSRGPGGQLAQYF
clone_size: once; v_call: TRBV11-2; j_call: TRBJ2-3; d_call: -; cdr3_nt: TGTGCCAGCAGCCCTACTAGTGATACGCAGTATTTT; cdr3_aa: CASSPTSDTQYF
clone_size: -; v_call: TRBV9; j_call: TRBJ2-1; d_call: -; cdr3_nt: TGTGCCAGCAGCGTAGGGCTAGATCGTACATTAGAGCAGTTCTTC; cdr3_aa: CASSVGLDRTLEQFF
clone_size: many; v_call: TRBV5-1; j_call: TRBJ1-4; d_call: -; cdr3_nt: TGCGCCAGCAGCTTGGGCGGGGGAGGCGAAAAACTGTTTTTT; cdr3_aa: CASSLGGGGEKLFF
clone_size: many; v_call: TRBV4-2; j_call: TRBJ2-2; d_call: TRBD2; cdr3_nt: TGTGCCAGCAGCCAGGACATTAGGACTAGCGGTGGCTCCGGGGAGCTGTTTTTT; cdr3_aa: CASSQDIRTSGGSGELFF
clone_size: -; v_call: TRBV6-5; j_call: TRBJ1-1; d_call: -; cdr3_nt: TGTGCCAGCAGTTACATGTGGCAGGTGAACACTGAAGCTTTCTTT; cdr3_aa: CASSYMWQVNTEAFF
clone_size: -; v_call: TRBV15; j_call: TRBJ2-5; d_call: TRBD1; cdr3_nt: TGTGCCACCAGCAGAGGGGGACAGGCCCAAGAGACCCAGTACTTC; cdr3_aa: CATSRGGQAQETQYF
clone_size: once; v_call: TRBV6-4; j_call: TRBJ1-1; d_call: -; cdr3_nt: TGTGCCAGCGTCGGTTACACTGAAGCTTTCTTT; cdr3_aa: CASVGYTEAFF
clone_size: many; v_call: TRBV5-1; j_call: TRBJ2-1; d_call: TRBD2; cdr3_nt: TGCGCCAGCAGCTTGGGTGGGACTAGAGGCGGTGAGCAGTTCTTC; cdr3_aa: CASSLGGTRGGEQFF
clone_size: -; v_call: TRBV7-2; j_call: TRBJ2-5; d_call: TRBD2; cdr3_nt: TGTGCCAGCAGTAAGCACCCGCGTACGGGGGGGAGCCAAGAGACCCAGTACTTC; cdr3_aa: CASSKHPRTGGSQETQYF
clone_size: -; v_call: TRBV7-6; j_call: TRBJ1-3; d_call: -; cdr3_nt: TGTGCCAGCAGCTACGGACCGACGGATCCGAACACCATATATTTT; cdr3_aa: CASSYGPTDPNTIYF
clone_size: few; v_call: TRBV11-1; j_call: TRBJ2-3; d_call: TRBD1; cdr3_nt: TGTGCCAGCACCAAGACAGGGGTAGGGTTGGCAGATACGCAGTATTTT; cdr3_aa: CASTKTGVGLADTQYF
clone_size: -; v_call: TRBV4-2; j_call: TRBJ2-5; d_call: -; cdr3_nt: TGTGCCAGCAGCCAACAGCCGGGGGGCCGCCAAGAGACCCAGTACTTC; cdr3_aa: CASSQQPGGRQETQYF
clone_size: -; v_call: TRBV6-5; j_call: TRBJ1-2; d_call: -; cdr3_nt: TGTGCCAGCAGTGCCGGAATTAACTATGGCTACACCTTC; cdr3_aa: CASSAGINYGYTF
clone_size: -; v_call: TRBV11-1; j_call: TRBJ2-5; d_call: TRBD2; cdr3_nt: TGTGCCAGCAGCTCTTTAGCGGGGGGGCTAGAGACCCAGTACTTC; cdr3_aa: CASSSLAGGLETQYF
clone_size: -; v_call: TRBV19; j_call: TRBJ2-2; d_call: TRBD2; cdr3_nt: TGTGCCAGTAGTAGAAGCGGGGGCCCAGCCACCGGGGAGCTGTTTTTT; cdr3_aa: CASSRSGGPATGELFF
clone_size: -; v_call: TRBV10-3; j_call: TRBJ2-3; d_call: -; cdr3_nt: TGTGCCATCAGTGAGTCGGGCAGGTCCCTCACAGATACGCAGTATTTT; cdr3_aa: CAISESGRSLTDTQYF
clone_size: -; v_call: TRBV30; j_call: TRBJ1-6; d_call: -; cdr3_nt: TGTGCCTGGAGTACCGGTGTCTCCTATAATTCACCCCTCCACTTT; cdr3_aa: CAWSTGVSYNSPLHF